A single T cell receptor (beta chain) is shown here with its context. Libraries were prepared by immunoSEQ multiplex PCR; TCRdb keeps only in-frame clonotypes and omits some of them. This sample yields around 300,000 clones, of which approximately 89% are seen a single time; less than 2% belongs to the top ten. This sample stems from a study of blood T cell repertoires in COVID-19. The length of the CDR3 is 12 residues. CDR1 is MDHEN and CDR2 is SYDVKM in the germline V gene. Trimming took off 4 bases at V and 8 bases at J, with 8 bases between the two ends. The chain employs TRBV28 and TRBJ1-4; no firm D call. The source is a woman in her fifties or sixties who had recovered from COVID-19. The sequenced sample was PBMCs or T cells enriched from blood (not recorded which). Here the CDR3 reads CASSSNLEKLFF. CDR3 nucleotides: TGTGCCAGCAGTTCTAATCTCGAAAAACTGTTTTTT.